This T cell receptor (beta chain) was identified during a study of OX40 agonist ivuxolimab in advanced cancers. Across the whole study: The diagnoses of dose-escalation patients were hepatocellular carcinoma, melanoma, renal cell or head and neck cancer.

This table comes from immunoSEQ multiplex PCR, and its TCRdb copy is limited to in-frame clones, with some not included. The sample contains roughly 130,000 clones, 90% to 95% of which appear only once. The investigators sampled blood at baseline, at cycle 4 day 1, and at cycle 7 day 1. On this clone itself: Antigen: not known.

Study-wide results and caveats: The authors also found low normalized T-cell clonal expansion in some nonresponders. The study found that CD8+ T cells averaged more expanded clones than CD4+.

Germline CDR1 reads SGHNT; CDR2 reads YYREEE (reference sequence). The CDR3 has 14 residues. Trimming took off 2 bases at V and 4 bases at J, with 10 bases between the two ends. The chain combines TRBV5-4 with TRBJ2-1; D is undetermined. The receptor comes from an adult with an advanced solid tumor such as melanoma, head and neck, liver or kidney cancer. This specimen was CD4+ or CD8+ T cells sorted from blood, taken in a trial of the OX40 agonist ivuxolimab. This CDR3 is CASSFPAQYNEQFF. The CDR3 region has the DNA TGTGCCAGCAGCTTCCCCGCGCAATACAATGAGCAGTTCTTC.